This TCR beta chain was recovered during a study of CD8 T cells in ankylosing spondylitis (dated by TCRdb to the late 2010s). Looking at the study overall: The study profiled T cell receptor beta repertoires in healthy donors and ankylosing spondylitis patients to find disease-linked TCR variants. The full study cohort comprised about 23 ankylosing spondylitis patients and 110 or so healthy donors. Samples of peripheral blood were taken, and for ankylosing spondylitis patients, synovial fluid was collected as well. What the research found in general, with its limitations: The disease-linked clones were reported as significantly enriched in matched synovial fluid samples from ankylosing spondylitis patients. A TCR beta motif of several highly homologous amino acid variants appeared characteristic of blood from ankylosing spondylitis patients. Some motif variants were previously reported in synovial fluid and blood of reactive arthritis patients, suggesting common disease-initiation mechanisms. A CD8+ phenotype was shown by the disease-linked clones, which were found at relatively low frequencies in peripheral blood.

From the germline V gene (reference sequence), CDR1 is DFQATT and CDR2 is SNEGSKA. V and J are truncated by 4 bases and 6 bases respectively, leaving an intervening sequence of 8 bases. The CDR3 spans 11 residues, from the cysteine through the phenylalanine. Of all the DNA, just the CDR3 is kept, 33 bases in frame from base 1. The instrument given in TCRdb is Illumina HiSeq 2500. Quantitative 5'-RACE with molecular barcodes was the method used to prepare the TCR beta libraries. In the original analysis: To identify disease-linked TCR variants, a new computational method was used, one built on a probabilistic model of VDJ rearrangement. TCRdb itself trimmed the public reads at Q25 with fastp, ran MiXCR and retained productive beta chains. Each entry is one CDR3 protein sequence, shown with its most common DNA and genes. Here the V and J calls rest on TCRdb's processing, not on the authors' analysis. This sample gives about 800,000 distinct CDR3 sequences in total; 10% to 15% of them show up just once. Around 0.51% of the sample belongs to the ten largest clones.

This clonotype was observed a few times. Its binding antigen is unknown. No base-level quality is on record; no much larger clone is a single base apart. The source material was blood, either unsorted or a sorted T cell fraction (not recorded which). The sequence is built from TRBV20-1 and TRBJ2-3, with no confident D gene call. The TCR originated in a male donor with ankylosing spondylitis. The CDR3 corresponds to CSATPMDTQYF. Read as DNA, the sequence is TGCAGTGCTACCCCCATGGATACGCAGTATTTT.